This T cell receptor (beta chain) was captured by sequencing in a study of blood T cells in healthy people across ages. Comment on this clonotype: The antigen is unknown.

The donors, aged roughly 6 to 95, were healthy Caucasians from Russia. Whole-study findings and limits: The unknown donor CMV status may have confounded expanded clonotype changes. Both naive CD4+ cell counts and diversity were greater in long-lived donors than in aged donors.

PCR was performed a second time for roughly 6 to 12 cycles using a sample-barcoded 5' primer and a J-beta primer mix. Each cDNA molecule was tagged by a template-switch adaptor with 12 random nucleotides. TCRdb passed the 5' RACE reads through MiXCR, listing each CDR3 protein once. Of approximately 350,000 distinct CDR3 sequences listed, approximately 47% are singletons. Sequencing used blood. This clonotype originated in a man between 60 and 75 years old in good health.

In DNA form, the CDR3 reads TGCGCCAGCAGACCGAACCGGGACAGGGAGGGAGAGACCCAGTACTTC. It translates to CASRPNRDREGETQYF. V usage is TRBV4-3 and J usage is TRBJ2-5, with TRBD1 matching over 9 bases. The CDR3 has 16 amino acids. Germline assignment: CDR1 LGHNA and CDR2 YSLEER. The V and J ends lost 6 bases and 4 bases, in that order; junction bases with no gene match: 12.